These 27 T cell receptor beta chains came from one sample sequenced in a study of tumor-infiltrating lymphocytes in primary liver carcinoma. Germline DNA was extracted alongside blood RNA, which was obtained from unsorted whole blood. Researchers generated TCR beta cDNA from 500 to 600 ng of total RNA, relying on a constant-region primer. Nested multiplex PCR, run for three rounds with slightly modified ARM-PCR, yielded TCR beta libraries. It was with TRBV1-TRBV30 forward primers and a C-beta reverse primer that the first two PCR rounds were run, at around 11 cycles each. Each CDR3 protein is one row after TCRdb ran MiXCR on the multiplex PCR reads. The table includes approximately 300,000 distinct CDR3 sequences, more than 55% detected once. Sequencing used peripheral blood. The receptors stem from a man aged 40-50 years with primary liver carcinoma and hepatitis B virus infection.

As concerns this clonotype: Since no conserved phenylalanine or tryptophan closes the CDR3, a read error is the likely cause. V usage is TRBV5-5 and J usage is TRBJ2-5; TRBD1 is a possible D gene (6 bases). Looked up from germline, CDR1 is SGHKS and CDR2 is YYEKEE (reference sequence). This CDR3 has 14 amino acids. The CDR3 DNA reads as TGTGCCAGCAGCTTTGGGGGCTTCGTGGAGACACAGTACCTC. Encoded protein: CASSFGGFVETQYL.

This clonotype came up a few times. Germline and junction disagree at one end, which may indicate a read error. The V and J genes are TRBV11-1 and TRBJ2-7; possible D gene TRBD1, 5 bases. The CDR3 length is 12 residues. In germline, CDR1 is SGHAT, CDR2 FQDESV (reference sequence). The CDR3 DNA is TGTGTCAGCAGCCCCGACAGCTACGAGCAATACTTC. This encodes CVSSPDSYEQYF.

Ten or more counts support this clonotype. The chain combines TRBV6-2 or TRBV6-3 with TRBJ2-7; D is unresolved. From germline, CDR1 is MNHEY and CDR2 SVGEGT. V was clipped by 6 bases and J by 3 bases, with 18 bases between them. This CDR3 contains 15 residues. CDR3 amino acids: CASRQTLTLLYEQYF. The CDR3 DNA reads as TGTGCCAGCAGGCAAACACTTACTCTTCTCTACGAGCAGTACTTC.

This sequence joins TRBV5-1 and TRBJ2-2; D is unclear. V was pared by 0 bases and J by 4 bases, with 7 bases between. Germline CDR1 reads SGHRS; CDR2 reads YFSETQ. The CDR3 is 14 amino acids. CDR3 region: CASSLDRSTGELFF. The CDR3 bases are TGCGCCAGCAGCTTGGATCGGTCCACCGGGGAGCTGTTTTTT.

This clonotype was counted between two and nine times. V gene TRBV6-1 combines with J gene TRBJ1-1; 8 bases map to TRBD1. The CDR3 spans 14 residues. After removal of 3 bases from V and 5 bases from J, the junction contained 5 bases not matched to a gene. Germline lookup yields CDR1 MNHNS and CDR2 SASEGT. DNA of the CDR3: TGTGCCAGCAGTGAGACAGGGGCGGGAACTGAAGCTTTCTTT. Translating it yields CASSETGAGTEAFF.

As regards this clonotype: One end of the junction fails to match germline, which may point to a read error. The V and J genes are TRBV12-3 or TRBV12-4 and TRBJ2-3; D is undetermined. CDR3 length: 12 amino acids. In DNA, the CDR3 is TGTGGCAGCAGTTTGTACACAGATACGAAGTATTTT. Translating it yields CGSSLYTDTKYF.

About this clonotype: A read error may explain this, as a much larger clone is one base away. The chain recombines TRBV4-3 with TRBJ2-6, with D perhaps matching TRBD1 (5 bases). The CDR3 contains 15 residues. Germline CDR1 is LGHNA and CDR2 is YSLEER. The CDR3 loop is CASSPNSAGASVLTF. For the CDR3, the DNA is TGCGCCAGCAGCCCCAACAGTGCTGGGGCCAGCGTCCTGACTTTC.

Many counts were recorded for this clonotype. The junction shows a germline mismatch at one end, possibly a read error. CDR3 in DNA: TGTGCCAGCAGTCAAGAGGTGATGGCAGATACGCAGTATTTT. Encoded protein: CASSQEVMADTQYF. The V call is TRBV14, the J call TRBJ2-3; D gene unclear. CDR3 length equals 14 residues. Germline V gives CDR1 SGHDN, CDR2 FVKESK.

This chain links TRBV12-3 or TRBV12-4 with TRBJ2-1, with D maybe TRBD2 (5 bases). This CDR3 spans 15 amino acids. V was pared by 4 bases and J by 4 bases, with 14 bases between. The CDR3 is CASSSSQSGYNEQFF. The CDR3 DNA reads as TGTGCCAGCAGTTCCAGCCAATCGGGGTACAATGAGCAGTTCTTC.

In the case of this clonotype: The junction departs from germline at one end; a sequencing error may be responsible. The rearrangement uses TRBV7-9 and TRBJ2-1; D is unresolved. The CDR3 is 12 amino acids. Per germline, CDR1 SEHNR and CDR2 FQNEAQ (reference sequence). CDR3 region: CASSPRDNERFF. CDR3 nucleotides: TGTGCCAGCAGCCCCCGCGACAATGAGCGGTTCTTC.

This clonotype was seen a handful of times. This rearrangement joins TRBV5-8 to TRBJ2-5; 7 nucleotides align to TRBD1. CDR3 size: 14 residues. Losses at the gene ends were 0 bases for V and 3 bases for J; bases not matched to a gene: 2. Germline CDR1 reads SGHTS; CDR2 reads YDEGEE. The chain's CDR3 is CASSLGQGEETQYF. The CDR3 nucleotides read TGTGCCAGCAGCTTGGGGCAGGGGGAAGAGACCCAGTACTTC.

As regards this clonotype: A much larger clonotype is one base distant, so this may be a read error. The rearrangement links TRBV10-3 to TRBJ2-3; D ambiguous. The CDR3 totals 13 residues. From germline, CDR1 is ENHRY and CDR2 SYGVKD. The chain's CDR3 is CAISPEPADTHYF. In nucleotides, the CDR3 is TGTGCCATCAGTCCTGAACCAGCAGATACGCACTATTTT.

There are a few counts of this clonotype. Written as DNA, the CDR3 is TGTGCCACCAGTGATGGAGCGGGAGGTTGGTACAATGAGCAGTTCTTC. Protein: CATSDGAGGWYNEQFF. The rearrangement links TRBV24-1 to TRBJ2-1, with 9 bases that match TRBD2. The CDR3 length is 16 residues. The germline CDR1 and CDR2 sequences are KGHDR and SFDVKD. After removal of 3 bases from V and 4 bases from J, the junction contained 6 bases not matched to a gene.

Notes on this clonotype: At one end the junction does not follow the germline gene, possibly because of a read error. The rearrangement joins TRBV5-6 to TRBJ2-2; no clear D gene. Looked up from germline, CDR1 is SGHDT and CDR2 is YYEEEE. The CDR3 runs 12 residues. CDR3 loop: CPSSDVTGELFF. As DNA, the CDR3 is TGTCCCAGCAGCGACGTCACCGGGGAGCTGTTTTTT. The full variable domain, completed using reference TRBV5-6 and TRBJ2-2, is DAGVTQSPTHLIKTRGQQVTLRCSPKSGHDTVSWYQQALGQGPQFIFQYYEEEERQRGNFPDRFSGHQFPNYSSELNVNALLLGDSALYLCPSSDVTGELFFGEGSRLTVL.

Comments on this clonotype: The final CDR3 position lacks the conserved phenylalanine or tryptophan, pointing to a likely read error. The V gene is TRBV4-3, the J gene TRBJ2-2, with TRBD1 matching 7 bases. The germline V gene has CDR1 LGHNA and CDR2 YSLEER. There are 14 residues in the CDR3. The CDR3 region is CASSRQGNTGKLFV. The DNA of the CDR3 is TGCGCCAGCAGCCGACAGGGTAACACCGGGAAGCTGTTTGTT.

As to this clonotype: Since a much larger clone is just one base distant, this may be a read error. This sequence joins TRBV6-1 and TRBJ1-6, with D hard to call. CDR1 is MNHNS and CDR2 is SASEGT in the germline V gene. The length of the CDR3 is 14 residues. Deletions cut 5 bases from V and 8 bases from J, with 13 bases between. The CDR3, as DNA: TGTGCCAGCAGTCTACCTAATTTCGATTCACCCCTCCACTTT. Translated: CASSLPNFDSPLHF.

This clonotype was recorded only once. The chain joins TRBV21-1 to TRBJ2-1; the table calls TRBD2, which could not be checked here. TRBV21-1 is annotated as a pseudogene. This CDR3 has 16 residues. CDR3 amino acids: CASSKGESGRENEQFF. In DNA form, the CDR3 reads TGTGCCAGCAGTAAAGGAGAGAGCGGGAGGGAAAATGAGCAGTTCTTC.

This clonotype came up a few times. The J gene is TRBJ1-3, the V gene TRBV6-5; 9 nucleotides agree with TRBD1. The ends lost 6 bases at V and 4 bases at J; junction bases unmatched: 7. The CDR3 consists of 15 residues. Germline V CDR1 and CDR2: MNHEY, SVGAGI. The CDR3 sequence: CASRITGGIGNTIYF. CDR3 sequence (DNA): TGTGCCAGCAGAATTACAGGGGGCATAGGAAACACCATATATTTT.

Comments on this clonotype: This sequence may be a read error, since a much larger clone differs from it by one base. The chain has TRBV29-1 and TRBJ2-5; D unresolved. V was trimmed by 7 bases and J by 9 bases, leaving 12 bases between them. In germline, CDR1 is SQVTM, CDR2 ANQGSEA. This CDR3 spans 10 amino acids. CDR3 residues: CSAAWKAQYF. The DNA for the CDR3 is TGCAGCGCTGCTTGGAAGGCCCAGTACTTC.

Concerning this clonotype itself: This may come from a read error, since a much larger clone is one base off. This chain uses TRBV13 with TRBJ2-2; 10 positions agree with TRBD2. The germline CDR1 and CDR2 sequences are PRHDT and FYEKMQ (reference sequence). The CDR3 sequence is 16 residues long. CDR3 sequence reads: CVSSRGLAANTGELFF. DNA of the CDR3: TGTGTCAGCAGCCGAGGACTAGCGGCGAACACCGGGGAGCTGTTTTTT.

This clonotype was seen many times. This rearrangement joins TRBV12-3 or TRBV12-4 to TRBJ2-1, with TRBD2 matching 15 bases. The CDR3 covers 15 residues. V lost 5 bases and J lost 9; bases outside the gene matches: 5. CDR3 residues: CASSGLAGGPGEQFF. In nucleotides, the CDR3 is TGTGCCAGCAGTGGACTAGCGGGAGGGCCGGGTGAGCAGTTCTTC.

Details on this clonotype: This may stem from a read error, because a much larger clone lies one nucleotide away. The chain couples TRBV29-1 to TRBJ2-1; tentative D call: TRBD2 (6 bases). The germline CDR1 and CDR2 sequences are SQVTM and ANQGSEA. The V and J ends lost 5 bases and 4 bases respectively, with 27 bases between them. There are 18 residues in the CDR3. CDR3 in amino acids: CSVLASSGSVRHYNEQFF. CDR3 coding DNA: TGCAGCGTTCTGGCGAGTAGCGGATCGGTTCGACATTACAATGAGCAGTTCTTC.

To note about this clonotype: This sequence may be a read error, since a much larger clone differs from it by one base. The V gene is TRBV6-5, the J gene TRBJ2-7, with 9 bases aligning to TRBD2. The CDR3 loop spans 12 amino acids. Losses at the gene ends were 10 bases for V and 7 bases for J; bases not matched to a gene: 8. CDR1 and CDR2 from the germline V gene are MNHEY and SVGAGI. The CDR3 bases are TGTGCCATCAGGCGGGGGGGAATGGAGCAGTACTTC. It yields the protein CAIRRGGMEQYF.

Points on this clonotype: Since the CDR3 does not end with the conserved phenylalanine or tryptophan, this likely comes from a read error. The chain links TRBV11-2 to TRBJ2-2, with 7 positions matching TRBD2. The CDR3 is 15 residues long. With 5 bases clipped from V and 5 bases from J, the junction kept 8 bases outside the gene matches. Looked up from germline, CDR1 is SGHAT and CDR2 is FQNNGV. CDR3: CASSTGLVGTGELFL. CDR3 sequence (DNA): TGTGCCAGCAGCACAGGACTAGTTGGAACCGGGGAGCTGTTTCTT.

This clonotype has a count of ten or more. The chain joins TRBV29-1 to TRBJ2-6; D ambiguous. This CDR3 is built from 13 residues. In germline, CDR1 is SQVTM, CDR2 ANQGSEA. V lost 5 bases, J lost 0 bases, and 5 bases lay in between. DNA for the CDR3: TGCAGCGTTCAGATCTCTGGGGCCAACGTCCTGACTTTC. Amino acid sequence: CSVQISGANVLTF.

The chain combines TRBV12-3 or TRBV12-4 with TRBJ2-7, with 10 bases aligning to TRBD2. Trimming removed 8 bases from V and 9 bases from J; junction bases left unmatched: 16. The CDR3 runs 15 residues. CDR3 residues: CASGVALAGVHVQYF. CDR3 DNA: TGTGCCAGCGGGGTAGCCCTAGCGGGAGTCCACGTGCAGTACTTC.

This clonotype was picked up many times. The chain recombines TRBV29-1 with TRBJ2-7; TRBD1 is a possible D gene (6 bases). The CDR3 has 13 residues. Germline CDR1 reads SQVTM; CDR2 reads ANQGSEA. Trimming left V 3 bases short and J 9 bases short, with 18 bases between. The DNA for the CDR3 is TGCAGCGTTGATATGGCAGGGGCTATTGGGCAGTACTTC. This codes for CSVDMAGAIGQYF.